Listed below are T cell receptor beta chains from one sample, sequenced in a study of blood T cell repertoires in COVID-19. The table came from immunoSEQ multiplex PCR; TCRdb's copy has only in-frame clones and leaves some out. This table has some 260,000 clones, more than 75% appearing once. Sequenced material: peripheral blood. The receptors were gathered from a woman in her forties who had recovered from COVID-19. Each CDR3 is given with its conserved first and last residue. D genes are given only for firm matches. Size tells how often a clone was seen (once, few, many) or the class of an expanded clone, and some rows leave it out.

J gene,V gene,clone size,D gene,CDR3 DNA,CDR3 protein
TRBJ2-4,TRBV19,NA,TRBD1,TGTGCCAGCAGACAGGGGGCCAAAAACATTCAGTACTTC,CASRQGAKNIQYF
TRBJ2-2,TRBV7-3,few,TRBD1,TGTGCCAGCAGACAGGGACAGGGCAGCGGGGAGCTGTTTTTT,CASRQGQGSGELFF
TRBJ1-1,TRBV6-5,NA,NA,TGTGCCAGCAGCTCCAACAGGAACACTGAAGCTTTCTTT,CASSSNRNTEAFF
TRBJ2-1,TRBV6-2/TRBV6-3,NA,TRBD2,TGTGCCAGCAGCCCCCCCGGGACTAGCCGCTACAATGAGCAGTTCTTC,CASSPPGTSRYNEQFF
TRBJ1-4,TRBV24-1,NA,NA,TGTGCCACCAGTGAGAGCCCTAATGAAAAACTGTTTTTT,CATSESPNEKLFF
TRBJ1-2,TRBV6-5,NA,NA,TGTGCCAGCAGTTACTCGCGGGGCGCGAACTATGGCTACACCTTC,CASSYSRGANYGYTF
TRBJ2-1,TRBV5-8,once,NA,TGTGCCAGCAGCACTCTTACAGGGTCAAGCTCCTACAATGAGCAGTTCTTC,CASSTLTGSSSYNEQFF
TRBJ2-2,TRBV7-9,once,NA,TGTGCCAGCAGCTTAGATCGCCTAGCCTCCGGGGAGCTGTTTTTT,CASSLDRLASGELFF
TRBJ2-5,TRBV2,NA,NA,TGTGCCAGCAGTGGGGGATTTGGGGAGCCTTACTTC,CASSGGFGEPYF
TRBJ2-6,TRBV19,NA,TRBD2,TGTGCCAGTACCGCCGGACTAGCCGCCTCCTCTGGGGCCAACGTCCTGACTTTC,CASTAGLAASSGANVLTF
TRBJ2-1,TRBV18,NA,TRBD2,TGTGCCAGCTCAGAGAGGGGACTAGCGGGCGTGAGCTCCTACAATGAGCAGTTCTTC,CASSERGLAGVSSYNEQFF
TRBJ2-1,TRBV27,NA,NA,TGTGCCAGCAGTTTGCGGCGGGGGCCCTACAATGAGCAGTTCTTC,CASSLRRGPYNEQFF
TRBJ2-1,TRBV6-2/TRBV6-3,NA,NA,TGTGCCAGCAGTTACCGGGTAGTTTATGAGCAGTTCTTC,CASSYRVVYEQFF
TRBJ2-3,TRBV3-1/TRBV3-2,NA,NA,TGTGCCAGCAGCCAAGACGCGGGGGCCTGGTCGCAGTATTTT,CASSQDAGAWSQYF
TRBJ2-3,TRBV30,NA,NA,TGTGCCCGTAGCGGCCCTAGCACAGATACGCAGTATTTT,CARSGPSTDTQYF
TRBJ1-4,TRBV4-1,NA,NA,TGCGCCAGCAGCCAAGAATGGCTCACTCCGGGAAAACTGTTTTTT,CASSQEWLTPGKLFF
TRBJ2-3,TRBV10-3,NA,TRBD2,TGTGCCATCAGCCAAGCGGGAGGGCCGGCAGATACGCAGTATTTT,CAISQAGGPADTQYF
TRBJ2-3,TRBV5-4,NA,NA,TGTGCCAGCAGCTACCCAGGGCTGTCCCTTAATACGCAGTATTTT,CASSYPGLSLNTQYF
TRBJ1-2,TRBV10-3,once,NA,TGTGCCATCAGCCCCCAAAGCCCCAACTATGGCTACACCTTC,CAISPQSPNYGYTF
TRBJ2-5,TRBV6-2/TRBV6-3,NA,NA,TGTGCCAGCAGTTCCACTGGTCGGAGGGCCTGGGGGGAGACCCAGTACTTC,CASSSTGRRAWGETQYF
TRBJ1-4,TRBV27,NA,TRBD1,TGTGCCAGCAGTACAAACAGGGGGGCGGAAAAACTGTTTTTT,CASSTNRGAEKLFF
TRBJ1-1,TRBV5-1,NA,TRBD1,TGCGCCAGCAGCTTGGACCAGGGGGCTGAAGCTTTCTTT,CASSLDQGAEAFF
TRBJ2-3,TRBV5-6,NA,NA,TGTGCCAGCAGCGGGGGGTATTGGGATACGCAGTATTTT,CASSGGYWDTQYF
TRBJ2-3,TRBV18,NA,NA,TGTGCCAGCTCACCAGTGCTCCCCAGGGGCCCTAGCACAGATACGCAGTATTTT,CASSPVLPRGPSTDTQYF
TRBJ2-1,TRBV2,NA,TRBD2,TGTGCCAGCAGCCCCCGGACTAGCGGGGGGGGTGAGCAGTTCTTC,CASSPRTSGGGEQFF